This entry lists 31 T cell receptor beta chains sequenced from one sample in a study of blood T cell repertoires in COVID-19 (dated by TCRdb to the early 2020s). The library was made by the immunoSEQ multiplex PCR assay. TCRdb re-hosts the immuneACCESS table, in-frame sequences only. Its copies lack some clones; in the studies checked, an unresolved V gene accounts for under half of them, and the cause for the rest is not known. This sample lists 150,000 to 200,000 clones; 75% to 90% were detected once. The ten largest account for roughly 9.2% of the sample. Sequencing was done on a sample of peripheral blood. These receptors were obtained from an elderly woman with active or convalescent COVID-19.

This clone appeared once. The CDR3 nucleotides are TGTGCCAGCAGCTGGGGAGCAAGTGCAGATACGCAGTATTTT. Its translation is CASSWGASADTQYF. The chain links TRBV11-2 to TRBJ2-3; D may be TRBD2 (5 bases). Germline values: CDR1 SGHAT, CDR2 FQNNGV. The length of the CDR3 is 14 residues. With 4 bases removed from V and 4 bases from J, the gap between germline ends came to 12 bases.

In this sample, this clone turned up once. The chain uses TRBV6-5 and TRBJ1-1; D is ambiguous. The CDR3 spans 14 residues. CDR1 is MNHEY and CDR2 is SVGAGI in the germline V gene. V was cut by 0 bases and J by 2 bases, with 7 bases left in between. CDR3: CASSYSEENTEAFF. CDR3 nucleotide sequence: TGTGCCAGCAGTTACTCAGAGGAAAACACTGAAGCTTTCTTT.

The V gene is TRBV27, the J gene TRBJ2-3, with a weak D call TRBD1 (7 bases). Between the trimmed V and J ends, which lost 4 bases and 1 base, there was a span of 15 bases. The CDR3 totals 16 residues. Germline CDR1 MNHEY, CDR2 SMNVEV (reference sequence). The CDR3 here is CASSSTQGEGTDTQYF. For the CDR3, the DNA is TGTGCCAGCAGTTCCACGCAGGGGGAGGGCACAGATACGCAGTATTTT.

This rearrangement joins TRBV27 to TRBJ1-3; D is ambiguous. Germline loops: CDR1 MNHEY, CDR2 SMNVEV (reference sequence). CDR3 length: 14 amino acids. V dropped 7 bases and J dropped 0 bases, with 10 bases sitting between them. This CDR3 is CASKSPLSGNTIYF. CDR3 nucleotide sequence: TGTGCCAGCAAAAGCCCCCTCTCTGGAAACACCATATATTTT.

The chain joins TRBV7-2 to TRBJ2-1, with a weak D call TRBD2 (7 bases). With 2 bases removed from V and 8 bases from J, the gap between germline ends came to 16 bases. Germline lookup yields CDR1 SGHTA and CDR2 FQGNSA. This CDR3 is 15 amino acids long. DNA of the CDR3: TGTGCCAGCAGCTTAAGGTGGGGGGGCCAGGATGAGCAGTTCTTC. Translated: CASSLRWGGQDEQFF. Supplemented by reference TRBV7-2 and TRBJ2-1, the full variable domain reads GAGVSQSPSNKVTEKGKDVELRCDPISGHTALYWYRQSLGQGLEFLIYFQGNSAPDKSGLPSDRFSAERTGGSVSTLTIQRTQQEDSAVYLCASSLRWGGQDEQFFGPGTRLTVL.

CDR3 sequence (DNA): TGTGCCAGCAGCTTAGGCGGGACAGGGATCGCGGATACGCAGTATTTT. It translates to CASSLGGTGIADTQYF. The rearrangement links TRBV11-3 to TRBJ2-3, with 9 bases matching TRBD1. The CDR3 covers 16 residues. V shed 1 base, J shed 6 bases, and the junction held 8 bases outside the gene matches. CDR1 and CDR2 from the germline V gene are SGHNT and YENEEA.

The chain employs TRBV6-4 and TRBJ1-6; unclear D gene. This CDR3 spans 17 amino acids. Germline loops: CDR1 MRHNA, CDR2 SNTAGT. V was shortened by 4 bases and J by 4 bases, with 17 bases between the two germline ends. The CDR3 loop reads CASSVLQPLLYNSPLHF. As DNA, the CDR3 is TGTGCCAGCAGTGTCTTACAGCCGCTTCTTTATAATTCACCCCTCCACTTT.

The chain is built from TRBV6-5 and TRBJ1-6, with D hard to call. Trimming pared 2 bases from V and 0 bases from J, leaving 5 bases between. CDR1 MNHEY and CDR2 SVGAGI come from the germline V gene. The CDR3 consists of 15 residues. The CDR3 region has the DNA TGTGCCAGCAGTTACAGAGGCTCCTATAATTCACCCCTCCACTTT. Translating gives CASSYRGSYNSPLHF.

V and J are TRBV29-1 and TRBJ2-3; 7 nucleotides agree with TRBD2. The V and J ends lost 6 bases and 3 bases, in that order; junction bases with no gene match: 9. CDR3 length equals 14 residues. CDR1 and CDR2 from the germline V gene are SQVTM and ANQGSEA. In nucleotides, the CDR3 is TGCAGCGTCCCGTCGGGGGGAAGTACAGATACGCAGTATTTT. This gives the protein CSVPSGGSTDTQYF.

Here the CDR3 reads CATPPGGPVDTQYF. For the CDR3, the DNA is TGTGCCACACCACCGGGGGGGCCAGTAGATACGCAGTATTTT. The chain carries TRBV2 and TRBJ2-3; 8 bases are a match to TRBD2. Trimming took 10 bases from V and 5 from J; bases not matched to a gene: 11. This CDR3 is 14 amino acids long. Looked up from germline, CDR1 is SNHLY and CDR2 is FYNNEI.

The chain joins TRBV7-9 to TRBJ1-1; possible D gene TRBD1, 6 bases. Germline V gene sequence: CDR1 SEHNR, CDR2 FQNEAQ (reference sequence). Trimming cost V 5 bases and J 11 bases, with 18 bases left between them. The CDR3 is 13 amino acids. The CDR3 DNA is TGTGCCAGCAGCGGGGACGGGACACCCCTCGCTTTCTTT. Its translation: CASSGDGTPLAFF. The whole variable domain, remainder taken from reference TRBV7-9 and TRBJ1-1, is DTGVSQNPRHKITKRGQNVTFRCDPISEHNRLYWYRQTLGQGPEFLTYFQNEAQLEKSRLLSDRFSAERPKGSFSTLEIQRTEQGDSAMYLCASSGDGTPLAFFGQGTRLTVV.

In its sample, this clone was seen once. The CDR3 loop is CASSLRTSGGDTQYF. CDR3 bases: TGTGCCAGCAGCCTTCGGACTAGCGGGGGCGATACGCAGTATTTT. The rearrangement joins TRBV11-3 to TRBJ2-3; 13 bases fit TRBD2. Germline CDR1 is SGHNT and CDR2 is YENEEA. This CDR3 is 15 amino acids long. With 5 bases clipped from V and 6 bases from J, the junction kept 5 bases outside the gene matches.

This chain links TRBV11-2 with TRBJ2-5; 8 positions agree with TRBD2. V shed 1 base and J 1 base; nucleotides not matched to a gene: 5. Germline CDR1 reads SGHAT; CDR2 reads FQNNGV. This CDR3 comprises 16 residues. CDR3 region: CASSLARGGPQETQYF. Written as DNA, the CDR3 is TGTGCCAGCAGCTTAGCACGGGGGGGGCCCCAAGAGACCCAGTACTTC.

V usage is TRBV28 and J usage is TRBJ1-5, with no clear D. Trimming left V 4 bases short and J 2 bases short, with 15 bases between. There are 16 residues in the CDR3. Germline values: CDR1 MDHEN, CDR2 SYDVKM. CDR3 sequence: CASSSLAGLGNQPQHF. CDR3 bases: TGTGCCAGCAGTTCCCTGGCGGGGTTGGGCAATCAGCCCCAGCATTTT.

The gene calls are TRBV30 and TRBJ1-5, with D unresolved. This CDR3 spans 18 amino acids. The germline V gene has CDR1 GTSNPN and CDR2 SVGIG (reference sequence). Trimming took off 0 bases at V and 0 bases at J, with 18 bases between the two ends. Here the CDR3 reads CAWSVRGDTPYSNQPQHF. The CDR3 DNA follows: TGTGCCTGGAGTGTACGCGGGGATACCCCCTATAGCAATCAGCCCCAGCATTTT.

This chain links TRBV11-2 with TRBJ1-1, with D possibly being TRBD1 (6 bases). The germline CDR1 and CDR2 sequences are SGHAT and FQNNGV. The CDR3 has 12 amino acids. Trimming left V 5 bases short and J 6 bases short, with 10 bases between. In nucleotides, the CDR3 is TGTGCCAGCAGCCCCCACAGGGCTGAAGCTTTCTTT. Residues: CASSPHRAEAFF.

The chain is built from TRBV7-9 and TRBJ1-4; 8 bases fit TRBD1. Germline assignment: CDR1 SEHNR and CDR2 FQNEAQ (reference sequence). The CDR3 is 16 amino acids. The V gene end was trimmed by 5 bases and the J gene end by 0 bases; junction bases not matched to a gene: 5. CDR3 DNA sequence: TGTGCCAGCAGCCACCGACAGGGGCCAACTAATGAAAAACTGTTTTTT. It is translated as CASSHRQGPTNEKLFF.

This chain joins TRBV4-3 and TRBJ2-2; D is undetermined. The CDR3 consists of 15 residues. Germline V gives CDR1 LGHNA, CDR2 YSLEER. Trimming stripped 1 base from V and 4 bases from J, with 10 bases between. The chain's CDR3 is CASSQAWAGTGELFF. CDR3 DNA: TGCGCCAGCAGCCAAGCGTGGGCTGGCACCGGGGAGCTGTTTTTT.

The V gene is TRBV4-3, the J gene TRBJ2-6; D perhaps matches TRBD2 (5 bases). Germline-derived CDR1 and CDR2 are LGHNA and YSLEER. The CDR3 is made up of 15 amino acids. The V and J ends lost 1 base and 2 bases respectively, with 6 bases between them. CDR3 region: CASSQAGTGANVLTF. The CDR3 DNA follows: TGCGCCAGCAGCCAAGCGGGGACTGGGGCCAACGTCCTGACTTTC.

V is TRBV7-2 and J is TRBJ2-1; the D gene is possibly TRBD1 (5 bases). From germline, CDR1 is SGHTA and CDR2 FQGNSA. Trimming cost V 4 bases and J 4 bases, with 17 bases left between them. The CDR3 covers 16 residues. The CDR3: CASSSKTGFPYNEQFF. The CDR3 DNA follows: TGTGCCAGCAGCTCGAAAACAGGTTTCCCTTACAATGAGCAGTTCTTC.

The CDR3 region is CASSLEGQTYNEQFF. The CDR3 nucleotides read TGTGCCAGTAGCCTTGAAGGACAGACCTACAATGAGCAGTTCTTC. The genes are TRBV19 and TRBJ2-1; possible D gene TRBD1, 6 bases. This CDR3 spans 15 amino acids. V was pared by 6 bases and J by 2 bases, with 14 bases between. Germline V gives CDR1 LNHDA, CDR2 SQIVND (reference sequence).

In this sample, this clone turned up a few times. No DNA is shown, since the ends of the CDR3 on it are uncertain; the CDR3 is the one TCRdb lists. V and J are TRBV6-5 and TRBJ1-2; TRBD1, the D gene given by the table, was not confirmed from the DNA. Germline loops: CDR1 MNHEY, CDR2 SVGAGI. The CDR3 totals 14 residues, both ends included. This chain's CDR3 is CASSTSTGAYGYTF.

This clone was observed a handful of times. The chain employs TRBV5-1 and TRBJ1-4, with D perhaps TRBD1 (5 bases). CDR3 length: 18 amino acids. Germline V gives CDR1 SGHRS, CDR2 YFSETQ. V shed 4 bases and J shed 5 bases, with 24 bases lying between them. The CDR3 sequence: CASSTGRDGGRGNEKLFF. The CDR3 coding sequence is TGCGCCAGCAGCACTGGTAGGGACGGAGGGCGCGGGAATGAAAAACTGTTTTTT.

The chain carries TRBV6-5 and TRBJ1-2, with D unclear. Deletions cut 1 base from V and 7 bases from J, with 13 bases between. Looked up from germline, CDR1 is MNHEY and CDR2 is SVGAGI. The CDR3 is made up of 14 amino acids. The CDR3 spells CASSYLAAEGGYTF. CDR3 coding DNA: TGTGCCAGCAGTTACTTAGCGGCCGAGGGTGGCTACACCTTC.

In this sample, this clone turned up once. The rearrangement links TRBV13 to TRBJ1-1; a possible D gene is TRBD1 (5 bases). V lost 0 bases and J lost 3, with 8 bases in between. The germline V gene has CDR1 PRHDT and CDR2 FYEKMQ (reference sequence). This CDR3 has 14 residues. The CDR3 loop reads CASSLGRDYTEAFF. The CDR3 nucleotides are TGTGCCAGCAGCTTAGGCAGGGACTACACTGAAGCTTTCTTT.

The J gene is TRBJ1-4, the V gene TRBV25-1, with a weak D call TRBD1 (5 bases). Trimming shortened V by 2 bases and J by 4 bases, and 8 bases separated the two germline ends. CDR1 is MGHDK and CDR2 is SYGVNS in the germline V gene. The CDR3 covers 14 residues. In DNA form, the CDR3 reads TGTGCCAGCAGTGAAGCAGGGTATAATGAAAAACTGTTTTTT. Its translation: CASSEAGYNEKLFF.

Only one count was recorded for this clone. The chain has TRBV6-2 or TRBV6-3 and TRBJ1-2; weak D call: TRBD1 (6 bases). The V end was cut by 5 bases, the J end by 5 bases, with 18 bases between. CDR1 is MNHEY, CDR2 SVGEGT, per germline. This CDR3 is 15 amino acids long. The DNA of the CDR3 is TGTGCCAGCAGTCCCCTCCCCGGGACACCTTATGGCTACACCTTC. Translation: CASSPLPGTPYGYTF.

This clone came up a few times. This sequence joins TRBV6-2 or TRBV6-3 and TRBJ1-5, with 7 bases identical to TRBD1. The CDR3 extends over 14 amino acids. J was trimmed by 6 bases and V by 0 bases; bases with no gene match: 2. The V gene's germline CDR1 is MNHEY and CDR2 SVGEGT. CDR3 in DNA: TGTGCCAGCAGTTACTCGGCAGGGGGTCAGCCCCAGCATTTT. Amino acid sequence: CASSYSAGGQPQHF.

The rearrangement links TRBV7-8 to TRBJ1-2; 10 bases line up with TRBD1. CDR3 length: 14 residues. From germline, CDR1 is SGHVS and CDR2 FQNEAQ. With V trimmed by 0 bases and J by 8 bases, 3 bases remained unmatched. CDR3 sequence reads: CASSLADRGGGYTF. CDR3 sequence (DNA): TGTGCCAGCAGCTTAGCGGACAGGGGGGGCGGCTACACCTTC.

This chain links TRBV6-6 with TRBJ1-1, with 11 bases matching TRBD1. Unmatched junction bases numbered 4, after V lost 6 bases and J lost 10 bases. The V gene's germline CDR1 is MNHNY and CDR2 SVGAGI (reference sequence). The CDR3 runs 12 residues. The CDR3 here is CASSRTGGPAFF. The CDR3 nucleotides are TGTGCCAGCAGCCGGACAGGGGGCCCAGCTTTCTTT.

This chain uses TRBV6-2 or TRBV6-3 with TRBJ1-1, with 7 bases aligning to TRBD1. The ends lost 6 bases at V and 3 bases at J; junction bases unmatched: 7. This CDR3 contains 14 residues. The germline gives CDR1 MNHEY, CDR2 SVGEGT. The DNA for the CDR3 is TGTGCCAGCAGCCCGACAGGGAGTGACACTGAAGCTTTCTTT. It specifies CASSPTGSDTEAFF.